The clone carrying this T cell receptor (beta chain) has just a few counts. The data are from a study of cytomegalovirus exposure and HLA in healthy donors. PCR amplification relied on 60 Vbeta primers (plus 13 Jbeta primers). Here immunoSEQ multiplex PCR was the method, and the copy in TCRdb shows in-frame clones only, minus some. Of 150,000 to 200,000 clones listed, roughly 80% are singletons. Germline loops: CDR1 SQVTM, CDR2 ANQGSEA. Germline trimming cut 1 base from V and 4 bases from J; bases unmatched to any gene: 13. The CDR3 is made up of 18 amino acids. Sequencing was carried out using PBMCs. The rearrangement uses TRBV29-1 and TRBJ2-3; 11 nucleotides line up with TRBD2. This receptor was obtained from a man aged 30 to 39 in good health and CMV-seronegative. This CDR3 reads CSVEGLAGTVGGADTQYF. The CDR3 DNA follows: TGCAGCGTTGAAGGACTAGCGGGGACGGTAGGAGGGGCAGATACGCAGTATTTT.